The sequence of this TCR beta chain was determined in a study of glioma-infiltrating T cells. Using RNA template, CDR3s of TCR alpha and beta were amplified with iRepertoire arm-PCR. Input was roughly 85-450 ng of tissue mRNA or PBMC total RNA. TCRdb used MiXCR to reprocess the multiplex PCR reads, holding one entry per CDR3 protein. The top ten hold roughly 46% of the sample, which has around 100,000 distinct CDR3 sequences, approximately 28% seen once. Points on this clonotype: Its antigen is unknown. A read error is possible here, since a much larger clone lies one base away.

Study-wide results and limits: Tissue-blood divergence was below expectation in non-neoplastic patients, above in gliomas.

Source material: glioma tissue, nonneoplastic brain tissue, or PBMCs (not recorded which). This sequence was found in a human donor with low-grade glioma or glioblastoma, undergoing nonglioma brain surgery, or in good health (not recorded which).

CDR3 loop: CASSYALQNSNEQYF. The CDR3 DNA follows: TGTGCCAGCAGTTACGCTCTACAGAACTCCAACGAGCAGTACTTC. The chain carries TRBV6-2 or TRBV6-3 and TRBJ2-7; D not certain. This CDR3 has 15 residues. Germline V lookup: CDR1 MNHEY, CDR2 SVGEGT.